This T cell receptor beta chain is from a study of blood T cell repertoires in COVID-19. At the level of the study: Nucleic acid was either cDNA or gDNA, and it came from T cells, B-cell-depleted T cells, or PBMCs.

This CDR3 spans 21 amino acids. The germline CDR1 and CDR2 sequences are MGHRA and YSYEKL. J lost 6 bases, V lost 0 bases, and 18 bases had no gene match. Authors' processing steps: Amplification with reference gene primers provided the estimates of nucleated cell counts. The protocol was immunoSEQ multiplex PCR, while the TCRdb copy is restricted to in-frame clones and leaves out a portion. V, J and clone size derive from that table, while D and trimming were established from the DNA sequence. The table has about 150,000 clones, about 85% seen once; the top ten hold roughly 8.3%. This chain connects TRBV4-1 to TRBJ1-6, with 9 positions matching TRBD1. Input material: peripheral blood. The clonotype originates from a woman aged 55-70 years with COVID-19, enrolled during active disease. Written as DNA, the CDR3 is TGCGCCAGCAGCCAAGACGGACCCGGGACAGGGCGACCTCTTTCTAATTCACCCCTCCACTTT. Amino acid sequence: CASSQDGPGTGRPLSNSPLHF.